This passage covers 10 T cell receptor beta chains from one sample sequenced in a study of blood T cell repertoires in COVID-19. Using immunoSEQ multiplex PCR, the repertoire was profiled, and TCRdb retains in-frame clones only, with some absent. The table shows 140,000 to 150,000 clones, with 80% to 90% occurring only once. Sequencing was carried out using peripheral blood. The receptors originated from a woman aged 55-75 years with COVID-19, enrolled during active disease.

The chain has TRBV12-3 or TRBV12-4 and TRBJ2-7, with D possibly being TRBD1 (5 bases). The germline V and J ends were trimmed by 7 bases and 2 bases, with 9 bases remaining between them. The CDR3 runs 12 residues. The DNA for the CDR3 is TGTGCCAGCACCGACAGTCCCTACGAGCAGTACTTC. It translates to CASTDSPYEQYF.

V is TRBV5-4 and J is TRBJ1-1, with D maybe TRBD1 (5 bases). This CDR3 has 13 amino acids. Germline V gives CDR1 SGHNT, CDR2 YYREEE (reference sequence). V was clipped by 3 bases and J by 2 bases, with 8 bases between them. The CDR3 nucleotides read TGTGCCAGCAGCTCGACAGAAAACACTGAAGCTTTCTTT. Protein product: CASSSTENTEAFF.

This sequence joins TRBV11-3 and TRBJ2-7; D may be TRBD2 (6 bases). V was clipped by 4 bases and J by 0 bases, with 22 bases between them. The CDR3 contains 18 residues. The V gene's germline CDR1 is SGHNT and CDR2 YENEEA. CDR3 amino acids: CASSSGFEDGGSSYEQYF. As DNA, the CDR3 is TGTGCCAGCAGCTCCGGTTTTGAGGACGGGGGTTCCTCCTACGAGCAGTACTTC.

This rearrangement joins TRBV27 to TRBJ1-5, with D tentatively TRBD1 (5 bases). V lost 2 bases to trimming and J lost 0 bases, with 8 bases between them. This CDR3 region has 15 residues. Germline lookup yields CDR1 MNHEY and CDR2 SMNVEV (reference sequence). CDR3: CASSLAGLSNQPQHF. The CDR3 DNA is TGTGCCAGCAGTTTAGCAGGGCTTAGCAATCAGCCCCAGCATTTT.

The chain employs TRBV6-5 and TRBJ2-1; 13 bases line up with TRBD2. The germline gives CDR1 MNHEY, CDR2 SVGAGI. Trimming cost V 5 bases and J 4 bases; bases outside gene matches: 2. The CDR3 is 15 amino acids. The CDR3 DNA reads TGTGCCAGCAGTACGGGACTAGCGGGATACAATGAGCAGTTCTTC. Translated, it gives CASSTGLAGYNEQFF.

CDR3 coding DNA: TGTGCCAGCAGCTTTTCTAGCGGGGGGGCGTTGGAGACCCAGTACTTC. This translates into CASSFSSGGALETQYF. The chain joins TRBV11-2 to TRBJ2-5; 12 bases agree with TRBD2. The germline V gene has CDR1 SGHAT and CDR2 FQNNGV. CDR3 length: 16 residues. Losses at the gene ends were 3 bases for V and 5 bases for J; bases not matched to a gene: 7.

This clone was observed many times. V usage is TRBV9 and J usage is TRBJ2-7, with 10 nucleotides matching TRBD2. CDR3 length equals 17 residues. Germline values: CDR1 SGDLS, CDR2 YYNGEE. The junction had 8 bases not matched to a gene; V was cut back by 0 bases and J by 2 bases. The CDR3 here is CASSVGDGLAAAYEQYF. As DNA, the CDR3 is TGTGCCAGCAGCGTAGGGGATGGACTAGCGGCGGCCTACGAGCAGTACTTC. Looking up the rest from reference TRBV9 and TRBJ2-7 gives the full variable domain: DSGVTQTPKHLITATGQRVTLRCSPRSGDLSVYWYQQSLDQGLQFLIQYYNGEERAKGNILERFSAQQFPDLHSELNLSSLELGDSALYFCASSVGDGLAAAYEQYFGPGTRLTVT.

The count of this clone is one. The chain carries TRBV4-1 and TRBJ1-1; TRBD1 matches at 12 bases. The V segment lost 8 bases and the J segment 1 base; nucleotides outside the gene matches: 11. In germline, CDR1 is MGHRA, CDR2 YSYEKL. CDR3 length: 17 amino acids. The CDR3: CASAPPGQGAGNTEAFF. DNA of the CDR3: TGCGCCAGCGCACCACCGGGACAGGGGGCAGGGAACACTGAAGCTTTCTTT.

The chain joins TRBV5-1 to TRBJ2-2; 11 bases agree with TRBD2. CDR3 length equals 19 residues. With 2 bases clipped from V and 0 bases from J, the junction kept 9 bases outside the gene matches. Germline CDR1 and CDR2: SGHRS and YFSETQ. The CDR3 sequence is CASSLNLLAGVTNTGELFF. DNA for the CDR3: TGCGCCAGCAGCTTAAACCTACTAGCGGGGGTTACGAACACCGGGGAGCTGTTTTTT.

The V gene is TRBV19, the J gene TRBJ1-5; 9 bases line up with TRBD1. The CDR3 has 16 amino acids. The V gene end was trimmed by 4 bases and the J gene end by 3 bases; junction bases not matched to a gene: 7. Germline CDR1 LNHDA, CDR2 SQIVND (reference sequence). CDR3 in amino acids: CASSKLRDRDNQPQHF. The CDR3 DNA sequence: TGTGCCAGTAGTAAACTCCGGGACAGGGACAATCAGCCCCAGCATTTT.